Sequencing of this TCR beta chain was carried out in a study of blood T cell repertoires in COVID-19. Study details: Specimens from acute and convalescent COVID-19 originated in the United States, Italy and Spain. PBMCs, B-cell-depleted T cells, or T cells provided the cDNA or gDNA that made up the material.

Seattle patient enrollment occurred during active infection, with longitudinal follow-up thereafter. This clone was counted once. Trimming took 1 base from V and 0 from J, leaving 7 bases between them. This CDR3 has 14 amino acids. Germline V gives CDR1 GTSNPN, CDR2 SVGIG (reference sequence). Source study methods: How many nucleated cells were present was estimated from reference gene primer amplification. Data came from immunoSEQ multiplex PCR; TCRdb stores just in-frame clones and leaves some out. V and J calls and clone size come straight from that table; D and trimming were deduced from the DNA. The repertoire holds some 65,000 clones, around 90% seen once, with less than 0.55% in the top ten.

The sample comprised peripheral blood. The clonotype was recovered from a man in his fifties or sixties with COVID-19, enrolled during active disease. The chain recombines TRBV30 with TRBJ1-5, with D hard to call. Written as DNA, the CDR3 is TGTGCCTGGAGTGCAGTAACTAGCAATCAGCCCCAGCATTTT. This encodes CAWSAVTSNQPQHF.